This note documents a single TCR beta chain sequence. Antigen specificity is unknown. CDR3 length equals 16 residues. V lost 5 bases to trimming and J lost 0 bases; unmatched junction nucleotides: 6. Germline loops: CDR1 LNHDA, CDR2 SQIVND (reference sequence). This sample is drawn from a study of cytomegalovirus exposure and HLA in healthy donors. Findings and caveats of the study: Other equally common chains were less clonally expanded than HLA-associated TCR beta chains, a later analysis showed.

It was with 60 Vbeta and 13 Jbeta primers that the PCR ran. Some clones are missing from TCRdb's copy, which holds only in-frame ones; the method was immunoSEQ multiplex PCR. The sample shows about 200,000 clones, 82% of them seen only once. The rearrangement uses TRBV19 and TRBJ1-3; 8 bases line up with TRBD1. Sequencing was performed on PBMCs. The clonotype originates from a woman aged 35 to 49 in good health and CMV-seronegative. The CDR3 is CASSFGTGLSGNTIYF. The CDR3 DNA reads as TGTGCCAGTAGTTTCGGGACAGGCCTCTCTGGAAACACCATATATTTT.